Sequencing of this T cell receptor beta chain was carried out in a study of T cell repertoires in cytomegalovirus infection. Study in general: It was the public TCR beta signatures that indicated both CMV infection and matching HLA type. Study findings and constraints: The cumulative frequency of public TCR beta families distinguished individuals who carried CMV together with the relevant HLA. HLA-C-restricted CMV-specific TCR beta clonotypes were dominant in the ex vivo response.

The sample holds many counts of this clonotype. Its antigen is as yet unknown. A single record per CDR3 protein comes from TCRdb applying MiXCR to the reads. The sample includes roughly 500,000 distinct CDR3 sequences, about 11% seen only once; the top ten take approximately 10%. The sequenced sample was PBMCs. The sequence derives from a human donor in good health (CMV status not recorded). Some clones in this sample may be carry-over from other donors' samples.

CDR3 sequence (DNA): TGTGCCAGCAGCTTGGAGCTTGAGACCGGGGAGCTGTTTTTT. It encodes CASSLELETGELFF. The chain uses TRBV5-6 and TRBJ2-2; D unresolved. The CDR3 length is 14 residues. V was clipped by 0 bases and J by 5 bases, with 8 bases between them. Germline V CDR1 and CDR2: SGHDT, YYEEEE.